These T cell receptor beta chains were read from a single sample in a study of shared clonotypes between healthy human individuals. The data were produced by immunoSEQ multiplex PCR, yet TCRdb's version contains in-frame clones alone and is incomplete. The sample lists approximately 2,000,000 clones, 93% occurring once. Sequencing input: naive CD8+ T cells from PBMCs. The receptors derive from a man between 18 and 35 years old in good health. Some clones in this sample may be carry-over from other donors' samples. CDR3s include the opening cysteine and the closing phenylalanine or tryptophan. The order of the fields is J gene, V gene, clone size, D gene, CDR3 protein, CDR3 DNA. The D gene is left open where the match is weak. Size values are once, few and many counts, or a class for expanded clones, and some rows have none.

>TRBJ1-2|TRBV7-9|.|.
CASSFRTYGYTF
TGTGCCAGCAGCTTCCGGACCTATGGCTACACCTTC
>TRBJ1-2|TRBV27|.|.
CASSLVGGGTGGRDGYTF
TGTGCCAGCAGTTTGGTCGGAGGGGGAACGGGGGGACGGGATGGCTACACCTTC
>TRBJ2-5|TRBV7-9|.|.
CASSSGAETQYF
TGTGCCAGCAGCTCTGGGGCGGAGACCCAGTACTTC
>TRBJ2-7|TRBV27|.|TRBD1
CASSYRGGYEQYF
TGTGCCAGCAGCTACAGGGGTGGCTACGAGCAGTACTTC
>TRBJ2-7|TRBV7-9|.|.
CASRLGLGYEQYF
TGTGCCAGCAGACTGGGTTTAGGCTACGAGCAGTACTTC
>TRBJ1-1|TRBV7-9|few|.
CASSLQETALF
TGTGCCAGCAGCTTACAGGAGACAGCTCTCTTT
>TRBJ1-5|TRBV6-1|.|.
CASSPRGIPQQPQHF
TGTGCCAGCAGTCCCCGGGGGATCCCCCAACAGCCCCAGCATTTT
>TRBJ1-1|TRBV18|.|.
CASSPLDWDTEAFF
TGTGCCAGCTCACCCCTAGATTGGGACACTGAAGCTTTCTTT
>TRBJ2-3|TRBV2|.|.
CASSILGVDTQYF
TGTGCCAGCAGTATTCTGGGGGTAGATACGCAGTATTTT
>TRBJ1-2|TRBV21-1|.|.
CASSSGQGGYGYTF
TGTGCCAGCAGCAGTGGACAGGGCGGCTATGGCTACACCTTC
>TRBJ1-1|TRBV4-1|few|.
CASSHGGVAFF
TGCGCCAGCAGCCACGGGGGGGTAGCTTTCTTT
>TRBJ2-7|TRBV11-2|.|.
CASTGRETYEQYF
TGTGCCAGCACCGGGAGAGAGACCTACGAGCAGTACTTC
>TRBJ1-6|TRBV28|once|.
CASSSDRNYNSPLHF
TGTGCCAGCAGCTCAGACAGGAACTATAATTCACCCCTCCACTTT
>TRBJ2-2|TRBV9|once|.
CASSAPAGSEKDAANTGELFF
TGTGCCAGCAGCGCTCCCGCGGGGAGCGAGAAAGACGCCGCGAACACCGGGGAGCTGTTTTTT
>TRBJ2-1|TRBV6-5|.|.
CASTPPGVNEQFF
TGTGCCAGCACCCCTCCCGGAGTCAATGAGCAGTTCTTC
>TRBJ1-5|TRBV28|.|.
CASRPGRSRYQPQHF
TGTGCCAGCAGACCGGGACGGTCAAGATACCAGCCCCAGCATTTT
>TRBJ2-4|TRBV29-1|.|TRBD2
CSVRQPPGLAGVDSKNIQYF
TGCAGCGTCCGACAGCCTCCGGGACTAGCGGGAGTAGATTCCAAAAACATTCAGTACTTC
>TRBJ2-7|TRBV7-2|.|.
CASSLAPWGSHEQYF
TGTGCCAGCAGCTTAGCGCCTTGGGGATCCCACGAGCAGTACTTC
>TRBJ1-1|TRBV28|.|.
CASSLIGSGWLVNTEAFF
TGTGCCAGCAGTTTAATCGGGTCTGGGTGGTTGGTGAACACTGAAGCTTTCTTT
>TRBJ2-5|TRBV6-5|.|.
CASSYSAGTETQYF
TGTGCCAGCAGTTACTCGGCAGGGACGGAGACCCAGTACTTC
>TRBJ2-7|TRBV27|.|.
CASSFRVSSYEQYF
TGTGCCAGCAGTTTCCGGGTTAGCTCCTACGAGCAGTACTTC
>TRBJ2-1|TRBV7-9|.|.
CASSLAAENEQFF
TGTGCCAGCAGCTTAGCAGCCGAGAATGAGCAGTTCTTC
>TRBJ2-4|TRBV10-3|.|TRBD2
CAISEQRGDGRAIGTKNIQYF
TGTGCCATCAGTGAGCAAAGAGGAGACGGGAGGGCAATTGGTACCAAAAACATTCAGTACTTC
>TRBJ2-1|TRBV27|once|.
CASRKTSYNEQFF
TGTGCCAGCAGGAAAACTAGTTACAATGAGCAGTTCTTC
>TRBJ1-5|TRBV4-1|few|TRBD1
CASSPTGAINQPQHF
TGCGCCAGCAGCCCGACAGGGGCCATCAATCAGCCCCAGCATTTT
>TRBJ1-1|TRBV6-5|.|TRBD1
CASSLSGQDEAFF
TGTGCCAGCAGTCTATCTGGACAGGATGAAGCTTTCTTT
>TRBJ2-1|TRBV28|.|.
CASLARSLGEQFF
TGTGCCAGCCTAGCGCGCTCCCTGGGTGAGCAGTTCTTC
>TRBJ2-7|TRBV28|.|.
CASSLWGARPYEQYF
TGTGCCAGCAGTTTATGGGGGGCGCGGCCCTACGAGCAGTACTTC
>TRBJ2-1|TRBV7-9|.|.
CASSSSIGASVHNEQFF
TGTGCCAGCAGCTCCTCCATAGGGGCTAGCGTCCACAATGAGCAGTTCTTC
>TRBJ2-1|TRBV5-6|.|.
CASSQGPFPHEQFF
TGTGCCAGCAGCCAAGGACCGTTCCCCCATGAGCAGTTCTTC
>TRBJ2-5|TRBV11-2|.|.
CASSFRRRETQYF
TGTGCCAGCAGCTTCAGGCGGAGGGAGACCCAGTACTTC
>TRBJ1-2|TRBV19|.|.
CASSPDGELGGYTF
TGTGCCAGTAGCCCGGACGGTGAATTGGGTGGCTACACCTTC
>TRBJ1-4|TRBV7-9|.|.
CASSAWPRSENEKLFF
TGTGCCAGCAGCGCTTGGCCGCGGTCAGAGAATGAAAAACTGTTTTTT
>TRBJ1-2|TRBV21-1|.|.
CASGNRVVGGYTF
TGTGCCAGCGGCAACAGGGTTGTAGGAGGCTACACCTTC
>TRBJ1-5|TRBV27|.|.
CASSSVGGNQPQHF
TGTGCCAGCAGTTCGGTTGGGGGCAATCAGCCCCAGCATTTT
>TRBJ1-1|TRBV4-1|.|TRBD1
CASSQDRGGGNTEAFF
TGCGCCAGCAGCCAAGATCGGGGAGGGGGCAACACTGAAGCTTTCTTT
>TRBJ1-1|TRBV19|.|.
CATRRGGHPNTEAFF
TGTGCCACTCGTAGGGGGGGACACCCGAACACTGAAGCTTTCTTT
>TRBJ1-6|TRBV28|.|.
CASSNGFLRPLHF
TGTGCCAGCAGCAACGGGTTCCTTAGGCCCCTCCACTTT
>TRBJ2-1|TRBV9|.|.
CASSVDSYNEQFF
TGTGCCAGCAGCGTAGACTCCTACAATGAGCAGTTCTTC
>TRBJ2-1|TRBV28|once|.
CASSSPDMSSYNEQFF
TGTGCCAGCAGCTCCCCCGACATGAGCTCCTACAATGAGCAGTTCTTC
>TRBJ2-7|TRBV28|.|.
CASSVRRSTYEQYF
TGTGCCAGCAGTGTACGCCGATCTACCTACGAGCAGTACTTC